Below are 29 T cell receptor beta chains sequenced from a single sample in a study of blood T cell repertoires in COVID-19. Libraries were prepared by immunoSEQ multiplex PCR; TCRdb keeps only in-frame clonotypes and omits some of them. The sample carries under 75,000 clones, about nine tenths recorded once. Sequencing was carried out using peripheral blood. The receptors here all came from a man aged 25-45 years with acute or convalescent COVID-19.

In its sample, this clone was seen a few times. The rearrangement joins TRBV5-1 to TRBJ2-1; D perhaps matches TRBD2 (5 bases). The germline V and J ends were trimmed by 2 bases and 1 base, with 10 bases remaining between them. This CDR3 is built from 15 residues. Germline CDR1 SGHRS, CDR2 YFSETQ. The CDR3 loop reads CASSLLDESYNEQFF. The CDR3 region has the DNA TGCGCCAGCAGCTTACTAGATGAATCCTACAATGAGCAGTTCTTC.

This rearrangement joins TRBV11-3 to TRBJ2-7; no firm D call. The germline V and J ends were trimmed by 0 bases and 2 bases, with 5 bases remaining between them. This CDR3 spans 13 amino acids. Germline CDR1 reads SGHNT; CDR2 reads YENEEA. CDR3 loop: CASSLDSTYEQYF. The CDR3 bases are TGTGCCAGCAGCTTAGACAGTACCTACGAGCAGTACTTC.

This sequence joins TRBV28 and TRBJ2-2; 12 nucleotides agree with TRBD1. This CDR3 is built from 17 residues. After removal of 0 bases from V and 4 bases from J, the junction contained 3 bases not matched to a gene. CDR1 and CDR2 from the germline V gene are MDHEN and SYDVKM. CDR3: CASSLWGQGATTGELFF. The CDR3 coding sequence is TGTGCCAGCAGTTTATGGGGACAGGGGGCGACCACCGGGGAGCTGTTTTTT.

The V and J genes are TRBV6-5 and TRBJ1-4; 9 bases match TRBD1. CDR3 length: 13 amino acids. V gave up 6 bases and J gave up 8 bases; unmatched junction bases: 4. CDR1 is MNHEY and CDR2 is SVGAGI in the germline V gene. CDR3 nucleotides: TGTGCCAGCAGCCTTGGGACAGGGGAAAAACTGTTTTTT. Translating gives CASSLGTGEKLFF.

In its sample, this clone was seen once. The V call is TRBV7-2, the J call TRBJ2-3; D gene unclear. CDR1 is SGHTA, CDR2 FQGNSA, per germline. The CDR3 loop spans 17 amino acids. The V gene lost 2 bases and the J gene lost 4 bases, with 19 bases spanning the gap. The CDR3 DNA reads as TGTGCCAGCAGCTTATTCGGCTATCTTGGCCGGGCAGATACGCAGTATTTT. The encoded protein is CASSLFGYLGRADTQYF. The entire variable domain, with the rest obtained from reference TRBV7-2 and TRBJ2-3, is as follows: GAGVSQSPSNKVTEKGKDVELRCDPISGHTALYWYRQSLGQGLEFLIYFQGNSAPDKSGLPSDRFSAERTGGSVSTLTIQRTQQEDSAVYLCASSLFGYLGRADTQYFGPGTRLTVL.

The rearrangement joins TRBV9 to TRBJ2-1; D not certain. Looked up from germline, CDR1 is SGDLS and CDR2 is YYNGEE. The V and J ends lost 0 bases and 0 bases respectively, with 7 bases between them. This CDR3 has 15 residues. The CDR3 spells CASSVGADSYNEQFF. CDR3 bases: TGTGCCAGCAGCGTAGGGGCAGACTCCTACAATGAGCAGTTCTTC.

This rearrangement joins TRBV25-1 to TRBJ1-1; TRBD1 agrees at 8 bases. The CDR3 is 15 residues long. Per the germline V gene, CDR1 is MGHDK and CDR2 is SYGVNS. Trimming at V came to 4 bases and at J to 4 bases, leaving 8 bases not matched to a gene. DNA of the CDR3: TGTGCCAGCAGTGCCACGGACAGGGTGAGCACTGAAGCTTTCTTT. This codes for CASSATDRVSTEAFF.

The chain recombines TRBV5-8 with TRBJ2-7; 7 nucleotides align to TRBD1. Looked up from germline, CDR1 is SGHTS and CDR2 is YDEGEE. This CDR3 comprises 14 residues. Trimming at V came to 7 bases and at J to 4 bases, leaving 11 bases not matched to a gene. The CDR3 bases are TGTGCCAGCCGAGACAGGGCTATTCCGTACGAGCAGTACTTC. Amino acids: CASRDRAIPYEQYF.

The gene calls are TRBV6-5 and TRBJ2-3, with 8 bases matching TRBD1. The CDR3 covers 16 residues. J lost 7 bases, V lost 2 bases, and 11 bases had no gene match. CDR1 and CDR2 (germline): MNHEY, SVGAGI. CDR3: CASSYLGQGGDYTQYF. The CDR3 nucleotides are TGTGCCAGCAGTTACCTCGGACAGGGAGGTGATTATACGCAGTATTTT.

The CDR3 is CASSAGQWDSPLHF. The CDR3 DNA reads as TGTGCCAGTAGTGCCGGACAGTGGGATTCACCCCTCCACTTT. The chain joins TRBV19 to TRBJ1-6; D perhaps matches TRBD1 (6 bases). The V gene's germline CDR1 is LNHDA and CDR2 SQIVND (reference sequence). The CDR3 runs to 14 residues. V lost 5 bases to trimming and J lost 8 bases, with 13 bases between them. Together with reference TRBV19 and TRBJ1-6, the CDR3 gives the full variable domain: DGGITQSPKYLFRKEGQNVTLSCEQNLNHDAMYWYRQDPGQGLRLIYYSQIVNDFQKGDIAEGYSVSREKKESFPLTVTSAQKNPTAFYLCASSAGQWDSPLHFGNGTRLTVT.

V and J are TRBV27 and TRBJ2-1; 13 bases are a match to TRBD2. CDR1 and CDR2 (germline): MNHEY, SMNVEV (reference sequence). J lost 9 bases, V lost 7 bases, and 12 bases had no gene match. This CDR3 has 16 residues. Here the CDR3 reads CASTRTSGRAMGEQFF. CDR3 nucleotide sequence: TGTGCCAGCACCCGAACTAGCGGGAGGGCAATGGGTGAGCAGTTCTTC.

This clone was counted a few times. This chain links TRBV6-2 or TRBV6-3 with TRBJ1-5; D uncertain. V shed 4 bases and J shed 4 bases, with 14 bases lying between them. This CDR3 contains 15 residues. Germline loops: CDR1 MNHEY, CDR2 SVGEGT. In DNA form, the CDR3 reads TGTGCCAGCAGTTCTAGTGGTAGACCGAATCAGCCCCAGCATTTT. The encoded protein is CASSSSGRPNQPQHF.

The V gene is TRBV11-2, the J gene TRBJ2-7; D gene unclear. The germline V gene has CDR1 SGHAT and CDR2 FQNNGV. V was shortened by 5 bases and J by 4 bases, with 12 bases between the two germline ends. The CDR3 consists of 13 residues. DNA for the CDR3: TGTGCCAGCAGCCCGCGCCCCTTATACGAGCAGTACGTC. Its translation is CASSPRPLYEQYV.

The chain carries TRBV5-6 and TRBJ1-1; no definite D call. V gave up 4 bases and J gave up 6 bases, with 13 bases separating them. The CDR3 runs to 13 residues. CDR1 SGHDT and CDR2 YYEEEE come from the germline V gene. The CDR3 sequence: CASSRTVFAEAFF. As DNA, the CDR3 is TGTGCCAGCAGCCGAACTGTTTTTGCTGAAGCTTTCTTT. The full variable domain, its missing parts supplied by reference TRBV5-6 and TRBJ1-1, is DAGVTQSPTHLIKTRGQQVTLRCSPKSGHDTVSWYQQALGQGPQFIFQYYEEEERQRGNFPDRFSGHQFPNYSSELNVNALLLGDSALYLCASSRTVFAEAFFGQGTRLTVV.

The V call is TRBV6-5, the J call TRBJ1-4; 7 bases are a match to TRBD1. The CDR3 runs to 15 residues. The V gene end was trimmed by 6 bases and the J gene end by 5 bases; junction bases not matched to a gene: 9. Germline lookup yields CDR1 MNHEY and CDR2 SVGAGI. DNA for the CDR3: TGTGCCAGCAGCTCAAAACAGGGGAGAAATGAAAAACTGTTTTTT. Amino acid sequence: CASSSKQGRNEKLFF.

The chain recombines TRBV18 with TRBJ2-1; perhaps TRBD1 as D (6 bases). This CDR3 is 17 amino acids long. Trimming took 3 bases from V and 0 from J, leaving 15 bases between them. Per germline, CDR1 KGHSH and CDR2 LQKENI. The CDR3 nucleotides are TGTGCCAGCTCACCGACCCAGGGGTTGAGCTCCTACAATGAGCAGTTCTTC. It codes for CASSPTQGLSSYNEQFF.

This clone was counted once. The chain uses TRBV7-9 and TRBJ2-5, with TRBD1 matching over 7 bases. There are 15 residues in the CDR3. The J segment lost 5 bases and the V segment lost 4 bases, leaving 10 bases of the junction unmatched. CDR1 is SEHNR, CDR2 FQNEAQ, per germline (reference sequence). The CDR3 coding sequence is TGTGCCAGCAGCTCTTGGCAGGGGGTAGAGGAGACCCAGTACTTC. Protein product: CASSSWQGVEETQYF.

The chain combines TRBV6-5 with TRBJ1-2; D possibly corresponds to TRBD1 (5 bases). This CDR3 is built from 12 residues. The ends were cut back, 7 bases at V and 8 bases at J, with 14 bases in the middle. The germline CDR1 and CDR2 sequences are MNHEY and SVGAGI. The CDR3 sequence is CASMERGSGYTF. Here the CDR3 DNA reads TGTGCCAGCATGGAAAGGGGAAGCGGCTACACCTTC.

The rearrangement uses TRBV6-5 and TRBJ1-6; D gene unclear. The germline gives CDR1 MNHEY, CDR2 SVGAGI. Trimming shortened V by 4 bases and J by 15 bases, and 16 bases separated the two germline ends. This CDR3 has 13 amino acids. CDR3 residues: CASSWQVAEILHF. The CDR3 DNA reads as TGTGCCAGCAGTTGGCAGGTTGCCGAAATCCTCCACTTT.

The J gene is TRBJ2-1, the V gene TRBV6-5, with TRBD1 matching 7 bases. This CDR3 spans 12 amino acids. V gave up 6 bases and J gave up 10 bases; unmatched junction bases: 6. The V gene's germline CDR1 is MNHEY and CDR2 SVGAGI. CDR3 protein: CASRSRGQEQFF. The CDR3 coding sequence is TGTGCCAGCAGGTCCCGGGGACAGGAGCAGTTCTTC.

This chain links TRBV19 with TRBJ1-1, with D maybe TRBD1 (6 bases). Germline values: CDR1 LNHDA, CDR2 SQIVND (reference sequence). The CDR3 loop spans 12 amino acids. Trimming left V 3 bases short and J 5 bases short, with 7 bases between. Written as DNA, the CDR3 is TGTGCCAGTAGTATGAGGGGGACTGAAGCTTTCTTT. Translating it yields CASSMRGTEAFF.

The chain is built from TRBV5-1 and TRBJ2-7; D possibly corresponds to TRBD2 (6 bases). Trimming pared 0 bases from V and 4 bases from J, leaving 14 bases between. This CDR3 region has 15 residues. Germline-derived CDR1 and CDR2 are SGHRS and YFSETQ. CDR3 coding DNA: TGCGCCAGCAGCTTGGAGGCCGGAGGGCTTTACGAGCAGTACTTC. This sequence encodes CASSLEAGGLYEQYF.

This chain links TRBV27 with TRBJ1-1; possibly TRBD1 for D (5 bases). Trimming cost V 3 bases and J 5 bases, with 13 bases left between them. Germline values: CDR1 MNHEY, CDR2 SMNVEV (reference sequence). The CDR3 length is 14 residues. The CDR3 coding sequence is TGTGCCAGCAGTTTTGGAGGGGTAAGGACTGAAGCTTTCTTT. Protein sequence: CASSFGGVRTEAFF.

The chain links TRBV6-2 or TRBV6-3 to TRBJ2-7; D gene ambiguous. The CDR3 has 12 residues. Germline V gives CDR1 MNHEY, CDR2 SVGEGT. V lost 3 bases to trimming and J lost 4 bases, with 7 bases between them. The CDR3 coding sequence is TGTGCCAGCAGTTATAGCTGGTACGAGCAGTACTTC. Its protein product is CASSYSWYEQYF.

J is TRBJ1-2 and V is TRBV7-2, with TRBD1 as a possible D gene (5 bases). V was trimmed by 4 bases and J by 4 bases, leaving 13 bases between them. Germline V lookup: CDR1 SGHTA, CDR2 FQGNSA. The CDR3 has 14 residues. CDR3 region: CASSSPAGVYGYTF. The CDR3 DNA follows: TGTGCCAGCAGCTCCCCCGCGGGGGTCTATGGCTACACCTTC.

The chain uses TRBV19 and TRBJ2-2; D may be TRBD1 (6 bases). V lost 9 bases to trimming and J lost 1 base, with 12 bases between them. Germline values: CDR1 LNHDA, CDR2 SQIVND (reference sequence). The CDR3 is made up of 14 amino acids. The DNA for the CDR3 is TGTGCCAGCCTACAGGGACGGAACACCGGGGAGCTGTTTTTT. Translation: CASLQGRNTGELFF.

The chain carries TRBV6-5 and TRBJ1-1; no firm D call. Trimming removed 0 bases at V and 0 bases at J, with 8 bases between. Germline loops: CDR1 MNHEY, CDR2 SVGAGI. The CDR3 spans 15 residues. CDR3 DNA: TGTGCCAGCAGTTACTCACGCCGAGTGAACACTGAAGCTTTCTTT. Encoded protein: CASSYSRRVNTEAFF.

This clone was observed a handful of times. The rearrangement links TRBV3-1 (or the pseudogene TRBV3-2) to TRBJ2-1; TRBD2 is a possible D gene (6 bases). The CDR3 is 17 amino acids. Between the trimmed V and J ends, which lost 4 bases and 2 bases, there was a span of 18 bases. From germline, CDR1 is LGHDT and CDR2 YNNKEL (reference sequence). The CDR3 DNA follows: TGTGCCAGCAGCCCAAGAAGAGGAGGGAACGCCTACAATGAGCAGTTCTTC. The encoded protein is CASSPRRGGNAYNEQFF.

The chain combines TRBV7-9 with TRBJ2-2; 10 nucleotides match TRBD1. J was trimmed by 6 bases and V by 11 bases; bases with no gene match: 6. Germline assignment: CDR1 SEHNR and CDR2 FQNEAQ (reference sequence). This CDR3 contains 13 residues. Here the CDR3 reads CASDRGIAGELFF. As DNA, the CDR3 is TGTGCCTCGGACAGGGGGATCGCCGGGGAGCTGTTTTTT.